The sequence of this T cell receptor (beta chain) was determined in a study of blood T cell repertoires in COVID-19 (dated by TCRdb to the early 2020s). Study-level background: Collaborator samples came from the United States, Italy and Spain and covered acute and convalescent phases of COVID-19. A de-identified subject ID, COVID-19 status, age in years and sex were almost always included in the sample metadata. Where HLA class I and class II types were available, the types were taken from metadata supplied by the sample provider, not from assay-based typing. A freely available public database, intended as a resource for researchers studying the immune response to SARS-CoV-2, is where the repertoires were released. The samples were drawn from two sources: the first 160 participants of the ongoing ImmuneRACE study, and approximately 1,300 subjects contributed by 6 global collaborators. The prospective study material was composed of cDNA or gDNA derived from T cells, B-cell-depleted T cells, or PBMCs. The dataset comprised deeply sampled blood TCRbeta repertoires from subjects exposed to, actively infected with, or recovered from COVID-19. Summary of the overall study and its limitations: How much clinical and demographic metadata was included differed by source and by participant, and the metadata was provided uncurated.

TCRbeta CDR3 regions were amplified from genomic DNA using the immunoSEQ Assay, a bias-controlled multiplex PCR. Concerning the study's data processing: Within the assay, amplification of reference gene primers was used to estimate how many nucleated cells each sample contained. To quantify the absolute abundance of each unique TCRbeta CDR3 rearrangement, sequence reads were collapsed and filtered. For each sample, productive Simpson clonality was calculated by taking the square root of Simpson's diversity index across productive rearrangements. TCRdb holds this immuneACCESS table with in-frame rearrangements only. Some clones are missing; in checked studies, unresolved V genes explain under half, and the rest has no known cause. That table gives V, J and clone size, and the DNA gave D and trimming. For this sample the table gives 190,000 or so clones, of which approximately 85% were detected only once. The ten largest clones add up to 9.8% of the sample.

Details on this clone: It has no known antigen specificity. No qualities accompany the bases; no much larger clone lies one base away.

Whole blood was collected in K2EDTA tubes by collaborating institutions according to the institutions' own protocols. For TCRbeta analysis, collaborator samples were shipped as frozen whole blood, as isolated PBMCs, or as DNA extracted from either sample type. Cut back by 5 bases and 4 bases, the V and J ends lie 3 bases apart. CDR3 length: 12 amino acids, cysteine to phenylalanine. Only the CDR3 DNA stays, 36 bases, in frame from base 1. The rearrangement combines TRBV12-3 or TRBV12-4 with TRBJ1-6; a confident D gene designation cannot be given. Sample: peripheral blood. The sequence was collected from a woman aged 80 or over with acute or convalescent COVID-19. The nucleotide sequence reads TGTGCCAGCAGTCAATATAATTCACCCCTCCACTTT. Translated, it gives CASSQYNSPLHF.